The sequence of this TCR beta chain was determined in a study of T cell repertoires in cytomegalovirus infection. Study as a whole: In the study, CMV epitopes included recently identified HLA-C-restricted and well-studied HLA-B-restricted ones.

Overall study results and limits: Summed frequency of shared TCR beta families picked out CMV carriers who also had the relevant HLA. Dominating the ex vivo response were TCR beta clonotypes that were CMV-specific and HLA-C-restricted.

TCRdb passed the reads through MiXCR, listing each CDR3 protein once. The sample comprises about 830,000 distinct CDR3 sequences, about 33% of which are singletons, and approximately 13% rests with the top ten. This clonotype has at least ten counts. Its antigen is still unknown. V lost 8 bases, J lost 10 bases, and 10 bases stayed unmatched. The CDR3 contains 13 residues. Germline lookup yields CDR1 MDHEN and CDR2 SYDVKM. V gene TRBV28 combines with J gene TRBJ2-1, with 8 bases lining up with TRBD1. The sequenced sample was cultured CD8+ T cells from PBMCs, obtained from culture after CMV antigen stimulation. This TCR came from a human donor in good health (CMV status not recorded). Some clones in this sample may be carry-over from other donors' samples. CDR3 DNA sequence: TGTGCCAGCTTCCACACAGGGGGTTACGAGCAGTTCTTC. Translation: CASFHTGGYEQFF.